This T cell receptor (beta chain) was sequenced in a study of Graves' ophthalmopathy and Graves' hyperthyroidism. General study results and limits: A 13-signature model separated ophthalmopathy from stable hyperthyroidism, 85% to 90% sensitivity, around 81% specificity.

The germline gives CDR1 ENHRY, CDR2 SYGVKD. The V gene end was trimmed by 7 bases and the J gene end by 0 bases; junction bases not matched to a gene: 3. The CDR3 runs to 14 residues. Amplified material comprised TCR beta CDR3 regions derived from RNA transcripts. RT-PCR in the first round used HTBI primers; a second-round multiplex PCR followed. MiXCR, run by TCRdb on the multiplex PCR reads, gives a single entry per CDR3 protein. This table has some 750,000 distinct CDR3 sequences, 40% appearing once. Concerning this clonotype: Its antigen is currently unknown.

Presentation of ophthalmopathy in the donors involved moderate-to-severe activity, CAS ≥3, NOSPECS ≥4 and a duration under 3 months. The V gene is TRBV10-3, the J gene TRBJ1-3; 7 bases fit TRBD1. The sequence derives from an adult man with Graves' ophthalmopathy. Sequencing used peripheral blood. The CDR3 protein is CAITRDSSGNTIYF. In DNA form, the CDR3 reads TGTGCCATCACCAGGGACAGCTCTGGAAACACCATATATTTT.